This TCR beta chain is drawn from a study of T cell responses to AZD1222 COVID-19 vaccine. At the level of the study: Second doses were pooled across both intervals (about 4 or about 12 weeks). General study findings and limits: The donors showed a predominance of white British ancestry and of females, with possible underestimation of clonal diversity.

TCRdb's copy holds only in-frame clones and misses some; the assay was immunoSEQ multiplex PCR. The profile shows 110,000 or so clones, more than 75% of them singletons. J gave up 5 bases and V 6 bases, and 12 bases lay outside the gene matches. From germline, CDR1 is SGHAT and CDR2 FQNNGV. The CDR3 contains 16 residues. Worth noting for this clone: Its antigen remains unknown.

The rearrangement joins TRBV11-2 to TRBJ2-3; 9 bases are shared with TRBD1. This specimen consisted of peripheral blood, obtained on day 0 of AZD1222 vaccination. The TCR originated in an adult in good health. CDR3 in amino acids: CASRPIRDREGDTQYF. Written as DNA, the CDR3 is TGTGCCAGCAGACCTATCCGGGACAGGGAAGGAGATACGCAGTATTTT.